This T cell receptor (beta chain) emerged from a study of spatial heterogeneity in lung cancer. The study's findings and limits: Quantities of ubiquitous and regional expanded TCRs paralleled ubiquitous and regional nonsynonymous mutations, respectively. Estimated TCR-seq coverage of tumor T cells was only roughly 7% for alpha chains. For beta chains, the corresponding estimate was 12% to 15%. In tumors, expanded intratumoral alpha and beta TCR counts tracked mutation counts.

The time point was: sample taken at primary tumor resection. Frozen PBMC, nontumor lung or tumor provided whole RNA, which was sequenced unsorted. The CDR3 contains 15 residues. Germline V gives CDR1 SGHRS, CDR2 YFSETQ. The trim removed 0 bases at V and 3 bases at J, leaving 2 bases unmatched. This clonotype is medium-sized by share. The target antigen is unknown. TCRdb called the 5' RACE reads again in MiXCR, with one record for every CDR3 protein. The repertoire holds around 13,000 distinct CDR3 sequences, about 4% seen once, with 8% in the top ten. The receptor's source is a male donor with early-stage non-small cell lung cancer. V is TRBV5-1 and J is TRBJ2-3; 9 bases agree with TRBD2. The sequencing used lung tumor tissue, collected at surgery. CDR3 in amino acids: CASSLDSGRTDTQYF. The CDR3 DNA reads as TGCGCCAGCAGCTTGGATAGCGGGAGAACAGATACGCAGTATTTT.